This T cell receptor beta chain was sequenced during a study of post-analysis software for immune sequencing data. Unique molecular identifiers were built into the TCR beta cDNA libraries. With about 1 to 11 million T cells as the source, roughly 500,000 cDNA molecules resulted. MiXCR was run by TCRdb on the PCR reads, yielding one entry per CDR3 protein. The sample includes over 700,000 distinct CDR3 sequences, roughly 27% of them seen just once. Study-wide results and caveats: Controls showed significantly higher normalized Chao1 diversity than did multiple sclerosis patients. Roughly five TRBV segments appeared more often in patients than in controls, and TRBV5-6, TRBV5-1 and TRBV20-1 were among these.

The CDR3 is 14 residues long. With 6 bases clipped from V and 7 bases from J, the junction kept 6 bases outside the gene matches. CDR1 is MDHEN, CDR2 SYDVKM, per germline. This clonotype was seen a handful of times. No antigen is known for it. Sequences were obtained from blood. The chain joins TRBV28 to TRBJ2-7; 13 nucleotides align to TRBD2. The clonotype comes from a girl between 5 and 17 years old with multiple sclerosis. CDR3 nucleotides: TGTGCCAGCAGCCGGGGACTAGCGGGACGGGAGCAGTACTTC. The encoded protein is CASSRGLAGREQYF.